The 29 T cell receptor beta chains reported below all come from one sample, sequenced in a study of OX40 agonist ivuxolimab in advanced cancers. Only in-frame clones appear in the TCRdb table, and some are missing; sequencing was by immunoSEQ multiplex PCR. The sample yields 85,000 to 130,000 clones, less than 95% seen once. The sequences come from CD4+ or CD8+ T cells sorted from blood, collected in a trial of the OX40 agonist ivuxolimab. The receptors were gathered from an adult with an advanced solid tumor such as melanoma, head and neck, liver or kidney cancer.

The CDR3: CASSVVPGGLMETQYF. Written as DNA, the CDR3 is TGTGCCAGCAGCGTAGTTCCAGGGGGCTTAATGGAGACCCAGTACTTC. The rearrangement links TRBV9 to TRBJ2-5, with 8 bases that match TRBD1. This CDR3 has 16 amino acids. The germline V gene encodes CDR1 SGDLS and CDR2 YYNGEE. Trimming at V came to 0 bases and at J to 5 bases, leaving 9 bases not matched to a gene. The full variable domain, with the rest looked up from reference TRBV9 and TRBJ2-5, is DSGVTQTPKHLITATGQRVTLRCSPRSGDLSVYWYQQSLDQGLQFLIQYYNGEERAKGNILERFSAQQFPDLHSELNLSSLELGDSALYFCASSVVPGGLMETQYFGPGTRLLVL.

The chain combines TRBV9 with TRBJ2-7, with TRBD2 matching over 14 bases. This CDR3 contains 17 residues. V lost 2 bases and J lost 3; bases outside the gene matches: 7. Germline lookup yields CDR1 SGDLS and CDR2 YYNGEE. The DNA for the CDR3 is TGTGCCAGCAGCGTGGGGGGACTAGCGGGAGACAGCTACGAGCAGTACTTC. Amino acids: CASSVGGLAGDSYEQYF.

This chain uses TRBV27 with TRBJ2-1, with TRBD2 matching over 7 bases. The J segment lost 5 bases and the V segment lost 7 bases, leaving 11 bases of the junction unmatched. The germline gives CDR1 MNHEY, CDR2 SMNVEV (reference sequence). CDR3 size: 15 residues. CDR3 sequence (DNA): TGTGCCAGCACCGGAGCGGGAACCGGTAACAATGAGCAGTTCTTC. It codes for CASTGAGTGNNEQFF.

The chain has TRBV7-2 and TRBJ2-7; weak D call: TRBD1 (6 bases). The V end lost 6 bases, the J end lost 3 bases, and 9 bases lay between the germline ends. The CDR3 consists of 12 residues. The germline V gene encodes CDR1 SGHTA and CDR2 FQGNSA. The CDR3 bases are TGTGCCAGCAGGGGACATCGCTACGAGCAGTACTTC. The encoded protein is CASRGHRYEQYF.

This sequence joins TRBV23-1 and TRBJ2-7; 15 nucleotides agree with TRBD2. TRBV23-1 belongs to the ORF category, with a function that is uncertain. The CDR3 is 15 residues long. Trimming at V came to 7 bases and at J to 4 bases, leaving 5 bases not matched to a gene. The CDR3 here is CASTRTSGRGYEQYF. The CDR3, as DNA: TGCGCCAGCACCCGGACTAGCGGGAGGGGATACGAGCAGTACTTC.

This sequence joins TRBV4-1 and TRBJ1-2, with D unresolved. The V end lost 3 bases, the J end lost 2 bases, and 13 bases lay between the germline ends. CDR3 length: 15 amino acids. From germline, CDR1 is MGHRA and CDR2 YSYEKL. The CDR3 DNA follows: TGCGCCAGCAGCCAGGCTTCGGGGTTGAACTATGGCTACACCTTC. This translates into CASSQASGLNYGYTF.

This chain joins TRBV9 and TRBJ2-1, with a tentative D call TRBD1 (5 bases). The CDR3 is 12 residues long. Trimming removed 1 base at V and 10 bases at J, with 9 bases between. Germline V lookup: CDR1 SGDLS, CDR2 YYNGEE. The CDR3, as DNA: TGTGCCAGCAGCGTACAGGGCCTGGAGCAGTTCTTC. As protein: CASSVQGLEQFF. The full variable domain, in which reference TRBV9 and TRBJ2-1 provide the parts outside the CDR3, is DSGVTQTPKHLITATGQRVTLRCSPRSGDLSVYWYQQSLDQGLQFLIQYYNGEERAKGNILERFSAQQFPDLHSELNLSSLELGDSALYFCASSVQGLEQFFGPGTRLTVL.

DNA for the CDR3: TGTGCCAGCAGTTTAGTTGGAAGCGAAAAACTGTTTTTT. It translates to CASSLVGSEKLFF. The rearrangement links TRBV6-5 to TRBJ1-4; D is undetermined. Deletions cut 4 bases from V and 8 bases from J, with 11 bases between. This CDR3 is built from 13 residues. CDR1 and CDR2 from the germline V gene are MNHEY and SVGAGI.

The chain joins TRBV18 to TRBJ2-7, with a tentative D call TRBD1 (5 bases). Deletions cut 0 bases from V and 2 bases from J, with 5 bases between. The CDR3 has 13 residues. The germline CDR1 and CDR2 sequences are KGHSH and LQKENI. The CDR3 reads CASSPPGPYEQYF. The CDR3 DNA reads TGTGCCAGCTCACCACCGGGGCCCTACGAGCAGTACTTC.

The chain joins TRBV7-9 to TRBJ2-3, with 12 bases lining up with TRBD1. Germline assignment: CDR1 SEHNR and CDR2 FQNEAQ (reference sequence). The V gene end was trimmed by 5 bases and the J gene end by 7 bases; junction bases not matched to a gene: 7. This CDR3 region has 15 residues. The CDR3 reads CASSKGGTGGNTQYF. The CDR3 DNA reads as TGTGCCAGCAGCAAAGGGGGGACAGGGGGCAATACGCAGTATTTT.

The J gene is TRBJ2-7, the V gene TRBV4-3; 10 bases are shared with TRBD1. V trimming: 4 bases; J trimming: 6 bases; junction bases outside the gene matches: 3. The CDR3 totals 13 residues. CDR1 is LGHNA, CDR2 YSLEER, per germline. CDR3 coding DNA: TGCGCCAGCAGCCTTTGGACAGGGGGCGAGCAGTACTTC. Amino acid sequence: CASSLWTGGEQYF.

This clone was counted a single time. The CDR3 coding sequence is TGTGCCAGCAGTGAAGGCGCGGTTAATAATGAAAAACTGTTTTTT. Translating it yields CASSEGAVNNEKLFF. The chain links TRBV6-1 to TRBJ1-4; D remains ambiguous. This CDR3 spans 15 amino acids. V was clipped by 1 base and J by 4 bases, with 10 bases between them. From germline, CDR1 is MNHNS and CDR2 SASEGT.

V usage is TRBV15 and J usage is TRBJ2-7; D assignment may be TRBD1 or TRBD2 (7 bases each). CDR3 length: 18 amino acids. The ends were cut back, 2 bases at V and 4 bases at J, with 24 bases in the middle. Germline CDR1 LNHNV, CDR2 YYDKDF (reference sequence). Here the CDR3 reads CATSRPMDQGGQRYEQYF. The CDR3, as DNA: TGTGCCACCAGCAGACCTATGGATCAGGGGGGGCAAAGATACGAGCAGTACTTC.

About this clone: A read error may account for a junction end that differs from germline. The chain uses TRBV7-9 and TRBJ2-7, with TRBD1 as a possible D gene (6 bases). This CDR3 contains 15 residues. CDR1 and CDR2 (germline): SEHNR, FQNEAQ (reference sequence). CDR3: CASSLTGTRSSEQYF. The CDR3 nucleotides read TGTGCCAGCAGCTTAACTGGGACAAGGTCCTCCGAGCAGTACTTC. The full variable domain, rest sourced from reference TRBV7-9 and TRBJ2-7, is DTGVSQNPRHKITKRGQNVTFRCDPISEHNRLYWYRQTLGQGPEFLTYFQNEAQLEKSRLLSDRFSAERPKGSFSTLEIQRTEQGDSAMYLCASSLTGTRSSEQYFGPGTRLTVT.

The chain couples TRBV15 to TRBJ2-1; TRBD2 aligns across 12 bases. V dropped 3 bases and J dropped 1; count of bases not matched to a gene: 1. CDR3 length: 16 residues. Germline V gives CDR1 LNHNV, CDR2 YYDKDF (reference sequence). The CDR3: CATSRTSGSSYNEQFF. The CDR3 DNA reads TGTGCCACCAGCAGGACTAGCGGGAGTTCCTACAATGAGCAGTTCTTC.

This clone was seen a handful of times. The J gene is TRBJ2-3, the V gene TRBV19; no definite D call. V was clipped by 3 bases and J by 3 bases, with 7 bases between them. Per germline, CDR1 LNHDA and CDR2 SQIVND (reference sequence). The CDR3 contains 13 residues. CDR3 nucleotide sequence: TGTGCCAGTAGTATCTGGGGTACAGATACGCAGTATTTT. This translates into CASSIWGTDTQYF.

The chain joins TRBV4-1 to TRBJ2-1, with 11 nucleotides matching TRBD2. Germline values: CDR1 MGHRA, CDR2 YSYEKL. The CDR3 has 17 amino acids. V lost 4 bases to trimming and J lost 8 bases; unmatched junction nucleotides: 13. Here the CDR3 reads CASSPTLTSGSGDEQFF. DNA of the CDR3: TGCGCCAGCAGCCCAACATTAACTAGCGGGAGTGGGGATGAGCAGTTCTTC.

This clone showed up just once. The chain has TRBV2 and TRBJ1-6; D is possibly TRBD1 (6 bases). V lost 4 bases, J lost 11 bases, and 12 bases lay in between. This CDR3 has 13 amino acids. Germline V CDR1 and CDR2: SNHLY, FYNNEI. In DNA form, the CDR3 reads TGTGCCAGCAGTGTTCAGGGGCGGCCACCCCTCCACTTT. Its translation: CASSVQGRPPLHF. The full variable domain, rest sourced from reference TRBV2 and TRBJ1-6, is EPEVTQTPSHQVTQMGQEVILRCVPISNHLYFYWYRQILGQKVEFLVSFYNNEISEKSEIFDDQFSVERPDGSNFTLKIRSTKLEDSAMYFCASSVQGRPPLHFGNGTRLTVT.

The chain recombines TRBV4-2 with TRBJ2-5, with no clear D. V was cut by 1 base and J by 4 bases, with 10 bases left in between. The CDR3 spans 14 residues. Germline V gives CDR1 LGHNA, CDR2 YNFKEQ. The CDR3 bases are TGTGCCAGCAGCCAAGTAGGTTCTGGAGAGACCCAGTACTTC. Protein product: CASSQVGSGETQYF.

The chain employs TRBV25-1 and TRBJ2-7; 7 bases agree with TRBD1. The V and J ends lost 3 bases and 1 base, in that order; junction bases with no gene match: 6. Looked up from germline, CDR1 is MGHDK and CDR2 is SYGVNS. CDR3 length: 15 residues. The CDR3 region has the DNA TGTGCCAGCAGTGACGAGACAGGGACGTCCTACGAGCAGTACTTC. This gives the protein CASSDETGTSYEQYF.

V and J are TRBV7-2 and TRBJ2-3; 12 bases are a match to TRBD2. The V and J ends lost 1 base and 0 bases, in that order; junction bases with no gene match: 8. Germline lookup yields CDR1 SGHTA and CDR2 FQGNSA. CDR3 length equals 19 residues. Here the CDR3 reads CASSLERLAGGFSTDTQYF. The CDR3 DNA sequence: TGTGCCAGCAGCTTAGAAAGGCTAGCGGGAGGGTTTAGCACAGATACGCAGTATTTT.

V gene TRBV28 combines with J gene TRBJ2-7; 7 nucleotides agree with TRBD1. The CDR3 runs to 14 residues. Germline assignment: CDR1 MDHEN and CDR2 SYDVKM. The trim removed 5 bases at V and 3 bases at J, leaving 7 bases unmatched. CDR3 in DNA: TGTGCCAGCAGTCCTCCGGGACAGCTCTACGAGCAGTACTTC. Translated, it gives CASSPPGQLYEQYF.

The rearrangement links TRBV5-4 to TRBJ2-5; 12 bases map to TRBD2. This CDR3 comprises 18 residues. Unmatched junction bases numbered 8, after V lost 2 bases and J lost 0 bases. CDR1 and CDR2 from the germline V gene are SGHNT and YYREEE (reference sequence). The CDR3 here is CASSFGTSGLKYQETQYF. Here the CDR3 DNA reads TGTGCCAGCAGCTTCGGGACTAGCGGGCTAAAATACCAAGAGACCCAGTACTTC.

The chain has TRBV6-1 and TRBJ2-1; 15 nucleotides agree with TRBD2. Trimming cost V 11 bases and J 4 bases; bases outside gene matches: 6. The CDR3 loop spans 15 amino acids. Germline CDR1 reads MNHNS; CDR2 reads SASEGT. The CDR3 protein is CAVKGTSGRYNEQFF. The CDR3 coding sequence is TGTGCCGTTAAGGGGACTAGCGGGAGGTACAATGAGCAGTTCTTC.

J is TRBJ2-7 and V is TRBV21-1; TRBD1, as called in the table, went unchecked against the DNA. TRBV21-1 is a pseudogene segment. The CDR3 totals 18 residues. CDR3 residues: CASSKVWAGVPRAYEQYF. CDR3 coding DNA: TGTGCCAGCAGCAAAGTTTGGGCAGGGGTCCCAAGGGCCTACGAGCAGTACTTC.

The gene calls are TRBV28 and TRBJ1-1; D is uncertain. The CDR3 loop spans 13 amino acids. Germline CDR1 and CDR2: MDHEN and SYDVKM. V gave up 3 bases and J gave up 5 bases, with 10 bases separating them. The CDR3 region is CASSLGITTEAFF. DNA for the CDR3: TGTGCCAGCAGTTTGGGGATTACGACTGAAGCTTTCTTT.

The chain carries TRBV30 and TRBJ2-3, with 11 positions matching TRBD2. Germline loops: CDR1 GTSNPN, CDR2 SVGIG (reference sequence). Trimming at V came to 3 bases and at J to 2 bases, leaving 13 bases not matched to a gene. The CDR3 is 18 residues long. The CDR3 DNA follows: TGTGCCTGGAGATTACCCCCCCCGACTAGCGGGACCACAGATACGCAGTATTTT. Its translation is CAWRLPPPTSGTTDTQYF.

This clone has only one observation. The genes are TRBV27 and TRBJ2-3; a possible D gene is TRBD1 (5 bases). Trimming pared 4 bases from V and 5 bases from J, leaving 10 bases between. The CDR3 contains 13 residues. Germline V gene data show CDR1 as MNHEY and CDR2 as SMNVEV (reference sequence). Here the CDR3 reads CASSYSGLDTQYF. The CDR3 coding sequence is TGTGCCAGCAGTTACTCAGGGCTAGATACGCAGTATTTT.

V is TRBV5-1 and J is TRBJ1-2, with D maybe TRBD1 (6 bases). V was pared by 0 bases and J by 8 bases, with 17 bases between. The germline gives CDR1 SGHRS, CDR2 YFSETQ. This CDR3 spans 15 amino acids. The chain's CDR3 is CASSLANREPRGYTF. The CDR3 DNA reads as TGCGCCAGCAGCTTGGCCAACAGGGAACCGCGGGGCTACACCTTC.